This T cell receptor (beta chain) was obtained from a study of cytomegalovirus exposure and HLA in healthy donors. To note about this clone: Its target is not known.

The PCR ran on 60 Vbeta and 13 Jbeta primers. The assay was immunoSEQ multiplex PCR, and TCRdb's table has in-frame clones only and misses some. The sample includes 150,000 to 200,000 clones, around 80% of them seen just once. Trimming took off 8 bases at V and 6 bases at J, with 11 bases between the two ends. Germline V gives CDR1 MNHEY, CDR2 SVGAGI. The CDR3 has 12 amino acids. Points from the study as a whole: Previous analysis showed most TCR beta V segments were productive about 87% or about 30% of the time.

The origin of this receptor is a woman aged 45-65 years in good health and CMV-seronegative. The sequencing input was PBMCs. V and J are TRBV6-5 and TRBJ1-5; D gene uncertain. CDR3 residues: CASGQVGQPQHF. The CDR3 DNA follows: TGTGCCAGCGGGCAGGTTGGTCAGCCCCAGCATTTT.